This paragraph covers one T cell receptor (beta chain) sequence. Its antigen is unknown. TCRdb's copy holds only in-frame clones and misses some; the assay was immunoSEQ multiplex PCR. The repertoire holds 250,000 or so clones, around 70% seen once, with approximately 15% in the top ten. This CDR3 spans 14 amino acids. Between the trimmed V and J ends, which lost 7 bases and 5 bases, there was a span of 18 bases. The germline CDR1 and CDR2 sequences are SEHNR and FQNEAQ (reference sequence). This specimen belongs to a study of cytotoxic CD8 clonotypes in ibrutinib-treated CLL. Study conclusions and caveats: T-cell clonality at baseline went above that of age-matched healthy donors and rose and fell with circulating CD8+ T-cell counts. Clonality was higher at ibrutinib response and returned toward baseline at progression. Sampling times differed between sustained-remission and progressing patients.

The chain uses TRBV7-9 and TRBJ2-7, with a weak D call TRBD2 (5 bases). The sequencing here drew on PBMCs, taken after 24 months of ibrutinib treatment. The clonotype comes from a human donor with chronic lymphocytic leukemia. The CDR3 DNA sequence: TGTGCCAGCATCTCTAATCGGGGTTTCCACGAGCAGTACTTC. Residues: CASISNRGFHEQYF.